This TCR beta chain was sequenced for a study of blood T cell repertoires in COVID-19. This table comes from immunoSEQ multiplex PCR, and its TCRdb copy is limited to in-frame clones, with some not included. The data show 100,000 or so clones, approximately 89% seen once. From germline, CDR1 is MDHEN and CDR2 SYDVKM. The CDR3 consists of 15 residues. V gave up 6 bases and J gave up 2 bases, with 14 bases separating them. This clone appeared once. Source material: peripheral blood. The sequence was collected from a man between 60 and 75 years old with acute or convalescent COVID-19. The chain uses TRBV28 and TRBJ1-5; D is uncertain. CDR3 loop: CASREDRGGNQPQHF. The DNA for the CDR3 is TGTGCCAGCAGGGAAGATCGGGGAGGCAATCAGCCCCAGCATTTT.